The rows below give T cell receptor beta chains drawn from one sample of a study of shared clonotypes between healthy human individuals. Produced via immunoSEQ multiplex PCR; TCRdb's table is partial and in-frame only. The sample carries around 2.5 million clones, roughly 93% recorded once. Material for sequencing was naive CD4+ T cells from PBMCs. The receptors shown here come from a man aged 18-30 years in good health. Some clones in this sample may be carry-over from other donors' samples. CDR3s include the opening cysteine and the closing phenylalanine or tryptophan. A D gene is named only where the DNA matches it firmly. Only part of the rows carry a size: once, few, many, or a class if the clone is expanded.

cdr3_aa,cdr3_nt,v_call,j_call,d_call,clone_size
CASSYSGRPWDTQYF,TGTGCCAGCAGCTATAGCGGGAGGCCCTGGGATACGCAGTATTTT,TRBV6-5,TRBJ2-3,TRBD2,NA
CASSLNEKLFF,TGTGCCAGCAGTCTTAATGAAAAACTGTTTTTT,TRBV7-9,TRBJ1-4,NA,once
CASSQEWTGSTEAFF,TGCGCCAGCAGCCAAGAATGGACAGGGAGCACTGAAGCTTTCTTT,TRBV4-3,TRBJ1-1,TRBD1,NA
CASSQDFGRNYGYTF,TGTGCCAGCAGCCAAGATTTTGGACGAAACTATGGCTACACCTTC,TRBV14,TRBJ1-2,NA,NA
CASSQDGLAFTDTQYF,TGTGCCAGCAGCCAAGATGGACTAGCGTTCACAGATACGCAGTATTTT,TRBV4-2,TRBJ2-3,TRBD2,NA
CASRGQGTSYEQYF,TGTGCCAGCAGGGGACAGGGTACATCCTACGAGCAGTACTTC,TRBV27,TRBJ2-7,TRBD1,NA
CASSSKTSGSTDTQYF,TGTGCCAGCAGCTCGAAGACTAGCGGAAGCACAGATACGCAGTATTTT,TRBV5-4,TRBJ2-3,TRBD2,NA
CASSEYLLATGSYEQYF,TGTGCCAGCAGTGAATATCTCTTAGCTACTGGCTCCTACGAGCAGTACTTC,TRBV25-1,TRBJ2-7,NA,once
CASSTTGRNYEQYF,TGTGCCAGCAGTACTACAGGGAGGAACTACGAGCAGTACTTC,TRBV27,TRBJ2-7,NA,NA
CASSQTSGTGYNEQFF,TGTGCCAGCAGCCAAACTTCGGGGACTGGCTACAATGAGCAGTTCTTC,TRBV14,TRBJ2-1,NA,NA
CASSFGRDYNEQFF,TGTGCCAGCAGCTTCGGGCGGGATTACAATGAGCAGTTCTTC,TRBV7-3,TRBJ2-1,NA,NA
CASSPSGGNFDGYTF,TGTGCCAGCAGCCCCTCGGGGGGGAATTTCGATGGCTACACCTTC,TRBV7-9,TRBJ1-2,NA,NA
CAIAPGGTEYNEQYF,TGTGCCATCGCACCAGGGGGGACAGAGTATAACGAGCAGTACTTC,TRBV28,TRBJ2-7,NA,NA
CASSLVLGTGSYNEQFF,TGTGCCAGCAGCTTGGTCCTCGGGACAGGGTCCTACAATGAGCAGTTCTTC,TRBV5-8,TRBJ2-1,TRBD1,NA
CAILNRTHGYTF,TGTGCCATCCTAAATCGCACCCATGGCTACACCTTC,TRBV28,TRBJ1-2,NA,few
CASSFGTSGRANEQFF,TGCGCCAGCAGCTTCGGGACTAGCGGGAGGGCCAATGAGCAGTTCTTC,TRBV5-1,TRBJ2-1,TRBD2,NA
CASSSDTITGGTDTQYF,TGCGCCAGCAGCTCCGATACAATTACAGGGGGCACAGATACGCAGTATTTT,TRBV5-1,TRBJ2-3,TRBD1,NA
CASSPYTEAFF,TGTGCCAGCTCACCCTACACTGAAGCTTTCTTT,TRBV18,TRBJ1-1,NA,NA
CASSVGDTAYNTEAFF,TGTGCCAGCAGCGTAGGGGACACCGCTTACAACACTGAAGCTTTCTTT,TRBV9,TRBJ1-1,NA,NA
CASSTGRDQYF,TGCGCCAGCAGCACCGGGAGGGACCAGTACTTC,TRBV5-1,TRBJ2-5,TRBD2,NA
CASSGDRGLQETQYF,TGTGCCAGCAGCGGCGACAGGGGACTCCAAGAGACCCAGTACTTC,TRBV5-4,TRBJ2-5,TRBD1,NA
CASSVGIAGGPTDTQYF,TGTGCCAGCAGCGTAGGCATAGCGGGAGGCCCCACAGATACGCAGTATTTT,TRBV9,TRBJ2-3,TRBD2,NA
CASSPSGTSINEQFF,TGCGCCAGCAGCCCTTCCGGGACTAGCATAAATGAGCAGTTCTTC,TRBV5-1,TRBJ2-1,TRBD2,NA
CASSLDGAYEQYF,TGTGCCAGCAGCCTCGACGGGGCCTACGAGCAGTACTTC,TRBV9,TRBJ2-7,NA,NA
CASSLHGTGATEAFF,TGTGCCAGCAGCTTACATGGGACAGGGGCAACTGAAGCTTTCTTT,TRBV7-2,TRBJ1-1,TRBD1,NA
CASRTTNFLRDQGYF,TGCGCCAGCAGGACAACAAACTTTCTCCGTGACCAGGGGTACTTC,TRBV23-1,TRBJ2-7,NA,NA
CASSLGEWAGDGNEQFF,TGTGCCAGCAGCTTAGGGGAGTGGGCGGGAGACGGGAATGAGCAGTTCTTC,TRBV7-9,TRBJ2-1,TRBD2,NA
CAWRETGVRNTIYF,TGTGCCTGGAGGGAGACAGGGGTCAGAAACACCATATATTTT,TRBV30,TRBJ1-3,TRBD1,once